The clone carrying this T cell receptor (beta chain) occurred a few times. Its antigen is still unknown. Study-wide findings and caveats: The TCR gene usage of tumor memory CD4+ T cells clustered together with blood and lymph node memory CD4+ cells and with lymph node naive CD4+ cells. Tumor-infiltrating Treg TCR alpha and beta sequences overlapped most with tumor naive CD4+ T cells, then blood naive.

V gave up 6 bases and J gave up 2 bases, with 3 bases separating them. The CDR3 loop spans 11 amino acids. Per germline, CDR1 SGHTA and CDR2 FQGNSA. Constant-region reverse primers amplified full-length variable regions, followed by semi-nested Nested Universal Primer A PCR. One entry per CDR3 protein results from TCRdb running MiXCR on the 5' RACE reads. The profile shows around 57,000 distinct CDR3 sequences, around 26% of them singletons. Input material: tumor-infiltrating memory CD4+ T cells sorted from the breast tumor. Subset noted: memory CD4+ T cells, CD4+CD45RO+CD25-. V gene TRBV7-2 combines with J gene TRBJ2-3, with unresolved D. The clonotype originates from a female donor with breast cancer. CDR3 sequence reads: CASRATDTQYF. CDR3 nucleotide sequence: TGTGCCAGCAGGGCCACAGATACGCAGTATTTT.